This TCR beta chain is drawn from a study of glioma-infiltrating T cells (dated by TCRdb to 2015 to 2016). With regard to the full study: The study sequenced TCR alpha- and beta-chain repertoires from glioma tissue, from non-neoplastic brain tissue and from matched peripheral blood mononuclear cells. To gauge divergence between tissue and blood T-cell populations, every tissue-infiltrating repertoire was compared against the peripheral blood repertoire from the same patient. The paired cohort was made up of three low-grade glioma patients, several primary glioblastoma patients and three non-glioma patients who contributed non-neoplastic brain tissue.

The iRepertoire nested amplicon-rescue multiplex PCR (arm-PCR) platform was used to amplify TCR alpha and beta CDR3 regions from RNA. The input for one-step reverse transcription and amplification was roughly 90-450 ng of tissue mRNA or PBMC total RNA. After bead purification, a secondary multiplex PCR added Illumina adapters, and libraries were gel-purified between 200 and 400 bp. Libraries carried internal 6-nucleotide barcodes used for demultiplexing. Sequencing of libraries was performed on an Illumina MiSeq with 2x220 or 2x250 nucleotide paired-end reads. Concerning the study's data processing: Paired reads were merged using FLASH 1.2.11 and aligned with BWA-MEM to the GRCh37 human genome, and TRA and TRB reads were then extracted. V and J assignment used an IMGT-derived reference of cassette sequences and CDR3 motifs that included pseudogenes. Reads were translated in three frames, and productive CDR3s were defined by a C…FGXG motif without stop codons. Clonotypes were defined as unique combinations of V-J cassette pair and CDR3 amino acid sequence. Filtering of reads was based on Hamming distance, with the threshold set by the sequence error rate of each sample in mapped regions. TCRdb passed the public sequencing reads through fastp at Q25 and MiXCR, retaining productive beta sequences. Rows are combined by CDR3 protein, so each entry shows the most common genes and DNA. The V and J calls and clone size are TCRdb's, not the authors'. For this sample there are some 160,000 distinct CDR3 sequences; roughly two fifths appear just once. Around 4.9% of the sample belongs to the ten largest clones.

What the authors observed across the whole study: Tissue and blood shared very few CDR3 sequences, a result attributed to high CDR3 diversity and limited sampling. Group comparisons were based on small numbers of patients: three non-neoplastic, three low-grade glioma and 7 to 9 glioblastoma patients. VJ-independent divergence between tissue and blood was lower than expected in non-neoplastic patients but higher than expected in all gliomas, particularly low-grade gliomas.

As to this clonotype: The target of this receptor is not known. No base qualities exist here, and no much larger clone lies one base off it.

The source of this sequence is a human donor with low-grade glioma or glioblastoma, undergoing nonglioma brain surgery, or in good health (not recorded which). Sequencing was done on a sample of glioma tissue, nonneoplastic brain tissue, or PBMCs (not recorded which).

The sequenced DNA: TGTGCCAGCAGCAATTCCAAGGAGGGGACCCAGTACTTC. Its protein is CASSNSKEGTQYF. The sequence links TRBV27 to TRBJ2-5; TRBD2 is a weak D gene call, 6 bases matching. The V end loses 6 bases and the J end loses 7 bases, and a stretch of 15 bases separates them. The CDR3 starts with the cysteine, ends with the phenylalanine, and has 13 residues. Only the CDR3 DNA is retained, 39 bases long and in frame from the first base. CDR1 and CDR2 are drawn from the germline V gene (reference sequence): MNHEY, SMNVEV.